One and the same sample provided the 19 T cell receptor beta chains below, sequenced in a study of T cells after yellow fever vaccination. TCRdb fed the 5' RACE reads into MiXCR, producing one record per CDR3 protein. This table has almost 30,000 distinct CDR3 sequences, roughly 6% appearing once. The sample was PBMCs, either bulk or a sorted T-cell subset (CD4+, CD8+, memory, or dextramer-sorted; not recorded which), taken on the day of the yellow fever booster vaccination. Source of these receptors: a man aged 30 to 39 who received the YFV17D yellow fever vaccine.

This clonotype was seen repeatedly, ten times or more. This sequence joins TRBV9 and TRBJ2-2; D is ambiguous. V lost 0 bases to trimming and J lost 2 bases, with 8 bases between them. Germline V gene data show CDR1 as SGDLS and CDR2 as YYNGEE. This CDR3 has 15 amino acids. CDR3 loop: CASSVGLGNTGELFF. Here the CDR3 DNA reads TGTGCCAGCAGCGTAGGGCTGGGTAACACCGGGGAGCTGTTTTTT.

This clonotype appeared a few times. This chain uses TRBV18 with TRBJ2-5; tentative D call: TRBD1 (5 bases). Trimming pared 4 bases from V and 2 bases from J, leaving 5 bases between. Germline values: CDR1 KGHSH, CDR2 LQKENI. The CDR3 runs 12 residues. In nucleotides, the CDR3 is TGTGCCAGCTCACGACAGCAAGAGACCCAGTACTTC. Translated, it gives CASSRQQETQYF.

This clonotype appeared many times. The rearrangement links TRBV7-8 to TRBJ1-6; D unresolved. Germline CDR1 is SGHVS and CDR2 is FQNEAQ. This CDR3 is 15 amino acids long. Trimming cost V 4 bases and J 6 bases, with 13 bases left between them. In DNA, the CDR3 is TGTGCCAGCAGCTCCGACTTGCCGGGTAATTCACCCCTCCACTTT. It is translated as CASSSDLPGNSPLHF. The variable domain in full, completed from reference TRBV7-8 and TRBJ1-6, reads GAGVSQSPRYKVAKRGQDVALRCDPISGHVSLFWYQQALGQGPEFLTYFQNEAQLDKSGLPSDRFFAERPEGSVSTLKIQRTQQEDSAVYLCASSSDLPGNSPLHFGNGTRLTVT.

This clonotype was seen many times. V gene TRBV27 combines with J gene TRBJ1-6; D is uncertain. There are 11 residues in the CDR3. The V gene lost 6 bases and the J gene lost 6 bases, with 3 bases spanning the gap. Germline loops: CDR1 MNHEY, CDR2 SMNVEV (reference sequence). CDR3 coding DNA: TGTGCCAGCAGGGCTAATTCACCCCTCCACTTT. As protein: CASRANSPLHF.

V usage is TRBV20-1 and J usage is TRBJ1-5; weak D call: TRBD1 (5 bases). The V end lost 3 bases, the J end lost 4 bases, and 16 bases lay between the germline ends. Germline values: CDR1 DFQATT, CDR2 SNEGSKA (reference sequence). The CDR3 is 15 residues long. The CDR3 bases are TGCAGTGCTAGGGTCGGGACGGTGAGGAATCAGCCCCAGCATTTT. Translated: CSARVGTVRNQPQHF.

At least ten counts were recorded for this clonotype. The chain carries TRBV27 and TRBJ2-5; D uncertain. CDR3 size: 13 residues. CDR1 and CDR2 from the germline V gene are MNHEY and SMNVEV (reference sequence). The V and J ends lost 4 bases and 1 base respectively, with 7 bases between them. The CDR3 protein is CASSSTFQETQYF. Written as DNA, the CDR3 is TGTGCCAGCAGTTCCACATTCCAAGAGACCCAGTACTTC.

This clonotype was observed many times. This sequence joins TRBV5-5 and TRBJ2-5; D is ambiguous. There are 12 residues in the CDR3. CDR1 is SGHKS and CDR2 is YYEKEE in the germline V gene (reference sequence). Trimming removed 1 base from V and 5 bases from J, with 6 bases in between. The CDR3 DNA reads TGTGCCAGCAGCTTGAGGGTCGAGACCCAGTACTTC. It is translated as CASSLRVETQYF.

This clonotype was detected many times. The junction shows a germline mismatch at one end, possibly a read error. The chain combines TRBV6-1 with TRBJ2-2; 8 nucleotides match TRBD2. This CDR3 spans 14 amino acids. Per germline, CDR1 MNHNS and CDR2 SASEGT. CDR3 residues: CASSKAGETGELFF. The CDR3 DNA reads as TGTGCCAGCAGTAAAGCGGGAGAGACCGGGGAGCTGTTTTTT.

This clonotype was seen many times. The chain employs TRBV5-1 and TRBJ1-2, with D possibly matching TRBD1 (5 bases). The V gene's germline CDR1 is SGHRS and CDR2 YFSETQ. Trimming cost V 4 bases and J 2 bases, with 18 bases left between them. This CDR3 has 16 amino acids. CDR3 bases: TGCGCCAGCAGCGTAGGGTCCGGGACGGCAAACTATGGCTACACCTTC. This gives the protein CASSVGSGTANYGYTF.

The chain recombines TRBV20-1 with TRBJ1-5, with no clear D. CDR1 is DFQATT and CDR2 is SNEGSKA in the germline V gene (reference sequence). V lost 6 bases to trimming and J lost 3 bases, with 12 bases between them. The CDR3 is 13 residues long. CDR3 coding DNA: TGCAGTGCCGTCAAGGGAGACAATCAGCCCCAGCATTTT. This sequence encodes CSAVKGDNQPQHF.

This clonotype was counted ten times or more. V usage is TRBV7-2 and J usage is TRBJ2-2; D may match TRBD1 or TRBD2 (6 bases each). Per germline, CDR1 SGHTA and CDR2 FQGNSA. The length of the CDR3 is 12 residues. Trimming took off 3 bases at V and 14 bases at J, with 13 bases between the two ends. Here the CDR3 DNA reads TGTGCCAGCAGCTTGGGGGGCCCCGGACTGTTTTTT. Translation: CASSLGGPGLFF.

V is TRBV5-1 and J is TRBJ2-7; TRBD1 aligns across 9 bases. The CDR3 runs 15 residues. V trimming: 4 bases; J trimming: 5 bases; junction bases outside the gene matches: 10. Per the germline V gene, CDR1 is SGHRS and CDR2 is YFSETQ. The CDR3 protein is CASSSTGTGSNEQYF. Written as DNA, the CDR3 is TGCGCCAGCAGCAGCACCGGGACAGGGAGCAACGAGCAGTACTTC.

The chain recombines TRBV5-6 with TRBJ2-1, with D unresolved. The CDR3 has 17 residues. V was trimmed by 4 bases and J by 8 bases, leaving 25 bases between them. Germline values: CDR1 SGHDT, CDR2 YYEEEE. In DNA, the CDR3 is TGTGCCAGCAGCCCTGTGGCCGCCGCCTTTTCTTACGATGAGCAGTTCTTC. The encoded protein is CASSPVAAAFSYDEQFF.

V usage is TRBV7-2 and J usage is TRBJ2-1; perhaps D is TRBD1 or TRBD2 (5 bases each). Germline-derived CDR1 and CDR2 are SGHTA and FQGNSA. The CDR3 contains 15 residues. V was cut by 3 bases and J by 6 bases, with 15 bases left in between. The CDR3 spells CASSFDSREINEQFF. CDR3 DNA: TGTGCCAGCAGCTTCGACTCCAGGGAGATCAATGAGCAGTTCTTC.

This clonotype was seen at least ten times. The gene calls are TRBV19 and TRBJ1-1, with no clear D. CDR1 LNHDA and CDR2 SQIVND come from the germline V gene (reference sequence). Trimming cost V 5 bases and J 5 bases, with 9 bases left between them. The CDR3 runs 12 residues. The CDR3 coding sequence is TGTGCCAGTAGTTCGGGGAGGACTGAAGCTTTCTTT. This sequence encodes CASSSGRTEAFF.

This clonotype was detected many times. The chain recombines TRBV19 with TRBJ2-5; the D is unclear. Trimming removed 2 bases from V and 5 bases from J, with 9 bases in between. Germline CDR1 is LNHDA and CDR2 is SQIVND (reference sequence). The CDR3 covers 13 residues. CDR3 protein: CASSITGYETQYF. CDR3 nucleotide sequence: TGTGCCAGTAGTATAACCGGGTATGAGACCCAGTACTTC.

This clonotype occurred many times. This sequence joins TRBV20-1 and TRBJ2-4; no reliable D call. V lost 6 bases and J 2 bases, leaving 5 bases between the germline ends. This CDR3 has 11 amino acids. Germline V gene sequence: CDR1 DFQATT, CDR2 SNEGSKA (reference sequence). CDR3 sequence: CSAFTKNIQYF. The CDR3 DNA reads TGCAGTGCCTTCACCAAAAACATTCAGTACTTC.

This clonotype was detected a few times. The gene calls are TRBV25-1 and TRBJ2-3; TRBD2 might be the D (5 bases). The V gene's germline CDR1 is MGHDK and CDR2 SYGVNS. Trimming removed 2 bases from V and 0 bases from J, with 12 bases in between. CDR3 length: 16 residues. CDR3 sequence: CASSEEAVTSTDTQYF. Here the CDR3 DNA reads TGTGCCAGCAGTGAAGAAGCGGTTACTAGCACAGATACGCAGTATTTT.

This clonotype was observed many times. This chain joins TRBV7-2 and TRBJ2-1; 11 nucleotides match TRBD2. J was trimmed by 5 bases and V by 6 bases; bases with no gene match: 0. The CDR3 consists of 13 residues. CDR1 is SGHTA and CDR2 is FQGNSA in the germline V gene. CDR3 residues: CASRLAGDNEQFF. CDR3 nucleotides: TGTGCCAGCAGACTAGCGGGAGACAATGAGCAGTTCTTC.